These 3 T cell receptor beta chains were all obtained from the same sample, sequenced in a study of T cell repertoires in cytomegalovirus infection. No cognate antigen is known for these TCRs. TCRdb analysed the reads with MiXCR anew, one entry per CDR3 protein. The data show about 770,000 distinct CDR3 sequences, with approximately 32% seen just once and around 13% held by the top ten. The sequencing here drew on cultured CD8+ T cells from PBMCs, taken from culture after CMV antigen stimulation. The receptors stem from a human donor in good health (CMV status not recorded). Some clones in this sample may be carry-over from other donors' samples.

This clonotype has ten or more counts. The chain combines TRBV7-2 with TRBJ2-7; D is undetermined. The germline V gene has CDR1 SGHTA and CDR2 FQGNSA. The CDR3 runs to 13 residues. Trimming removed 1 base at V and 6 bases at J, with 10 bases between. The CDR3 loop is CASSLVSSSEQYV. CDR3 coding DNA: TGTGCCAGCAGCTTAGTTTCCAGTTCCGAGCAGTACGTC.

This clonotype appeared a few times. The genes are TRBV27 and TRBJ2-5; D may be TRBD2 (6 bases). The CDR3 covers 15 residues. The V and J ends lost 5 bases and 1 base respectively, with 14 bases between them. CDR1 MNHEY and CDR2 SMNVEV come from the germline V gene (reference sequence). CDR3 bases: TGTGCCAGCAGTCCCCTAGCGCTCCCCCAAGAGACCCAGTACTTC. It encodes CASSPLALPQETQYF.

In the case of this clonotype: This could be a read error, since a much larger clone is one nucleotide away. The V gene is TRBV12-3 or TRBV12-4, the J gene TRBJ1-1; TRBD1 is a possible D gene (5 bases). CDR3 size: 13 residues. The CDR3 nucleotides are TGTGTCACCTTAAGAGGGGAGGGCACTGAAGCTTTCTTT. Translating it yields CVTLRGEGTEAFF.